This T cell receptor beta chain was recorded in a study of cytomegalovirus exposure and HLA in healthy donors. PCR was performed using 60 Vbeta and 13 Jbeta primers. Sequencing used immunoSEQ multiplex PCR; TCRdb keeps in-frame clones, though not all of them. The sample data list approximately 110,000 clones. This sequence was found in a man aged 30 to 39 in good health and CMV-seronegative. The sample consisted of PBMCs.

The CDR3 DNA reads as TGTGCCAGCAGCCACCTGACGGGAGGGAACACAGATACGCAGTATTTT. Translating it yields CASSHLTGGNTDTQYF. The rearrangement joins TRBV9 to TRBJ2-3; 8 nucleotides agree with TRBD2. The CDR3 extends over 16 amino acids. Germline values: CDR1 SGDLS, CDR2 YYNGEE. V dropped 4 bases and J dropped 2; count of bases not matched to a gene: 9.